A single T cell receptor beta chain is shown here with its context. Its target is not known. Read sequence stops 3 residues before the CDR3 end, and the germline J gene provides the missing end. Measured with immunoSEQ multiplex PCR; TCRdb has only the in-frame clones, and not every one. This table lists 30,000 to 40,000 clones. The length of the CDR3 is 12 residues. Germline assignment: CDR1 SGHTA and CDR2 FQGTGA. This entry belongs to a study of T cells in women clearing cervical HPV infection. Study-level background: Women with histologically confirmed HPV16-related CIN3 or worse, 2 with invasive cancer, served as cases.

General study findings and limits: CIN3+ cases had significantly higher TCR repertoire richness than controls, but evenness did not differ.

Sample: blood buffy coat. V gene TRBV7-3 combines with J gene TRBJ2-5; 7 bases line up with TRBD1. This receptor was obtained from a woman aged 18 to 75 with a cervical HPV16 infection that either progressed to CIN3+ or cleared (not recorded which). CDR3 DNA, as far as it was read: TGTGCCAGCAGCTCCCAAGGGGGCACC. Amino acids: CASSSQGGT. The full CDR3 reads CASSSQGGTQYF.